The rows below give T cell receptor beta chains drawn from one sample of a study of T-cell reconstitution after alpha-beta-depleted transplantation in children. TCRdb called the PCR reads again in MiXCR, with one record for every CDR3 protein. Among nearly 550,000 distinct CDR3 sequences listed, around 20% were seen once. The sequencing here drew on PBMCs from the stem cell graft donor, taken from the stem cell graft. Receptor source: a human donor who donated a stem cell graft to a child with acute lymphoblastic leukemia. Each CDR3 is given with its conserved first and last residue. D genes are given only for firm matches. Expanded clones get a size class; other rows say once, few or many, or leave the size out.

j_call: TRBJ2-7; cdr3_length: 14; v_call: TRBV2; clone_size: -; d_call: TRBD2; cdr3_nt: TGTGCCAGCATAGGACTAGCGGGGGAGTACGAGCAGTACTTC; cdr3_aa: CASIGLAGEYEQYF
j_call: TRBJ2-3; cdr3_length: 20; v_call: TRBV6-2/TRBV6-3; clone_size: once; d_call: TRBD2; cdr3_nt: TGTGCCAGCAGTCCCCTCGGCATACAAGCGGGAGGGCTGAGGGCAGATACGCAGTATTTT; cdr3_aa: CASSPLGIQAGGLRADTQYF
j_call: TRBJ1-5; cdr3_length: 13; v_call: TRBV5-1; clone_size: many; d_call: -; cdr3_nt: TGCGCCAGCAGCTTCGACAGTAATCAGCCCCAGCATTTT; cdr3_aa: CASSFDSNQPQHF
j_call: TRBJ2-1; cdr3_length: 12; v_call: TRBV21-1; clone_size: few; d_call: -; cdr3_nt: TGTGCCAGCAGCGCCAGTCACAATGAGCAGTTCTTC; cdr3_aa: CASSASHNEQFF
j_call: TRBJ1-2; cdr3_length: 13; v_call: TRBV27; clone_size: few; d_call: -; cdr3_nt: TGTGCCAGCAGTTTTAATAGGGCCTCCGGGTACACCTTC; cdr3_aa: CASSFNRASGYTF
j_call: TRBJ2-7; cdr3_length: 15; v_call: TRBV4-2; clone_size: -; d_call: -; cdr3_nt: TGTGCCAGCAGCCAAGAAACGGGAAACTCCTACGAGCAGTACTTC; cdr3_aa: CASSQETGNSYEQYF
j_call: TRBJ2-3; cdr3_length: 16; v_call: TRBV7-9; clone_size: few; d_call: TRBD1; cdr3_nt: TGTGCCACCACGCCTTCGCCGACAGGGTTAACTGATACGCAGTATTTT; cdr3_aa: CATTPSPTGLTDTQYF
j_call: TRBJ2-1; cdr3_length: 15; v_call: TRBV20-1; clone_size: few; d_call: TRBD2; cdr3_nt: TGCAGTGCTAGAAGACCTAGCGGGAATTACAATGAGCAGTTCTTC; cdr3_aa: CSARRPSGNYNEQFF
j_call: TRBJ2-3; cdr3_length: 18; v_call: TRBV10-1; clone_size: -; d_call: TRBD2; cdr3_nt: TGCGCCAGCAGTGAGTTTACCGGGACTAGCAGTATTAGAGATACGCAGTATTTT; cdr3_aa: CASSEFTGTSSIRDTQYF
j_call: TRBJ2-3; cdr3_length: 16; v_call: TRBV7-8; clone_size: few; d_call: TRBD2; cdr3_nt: TGTGCCAGCAGCTTCTGGACTAGCGGGAGATCGGATACGCAGTATTTT; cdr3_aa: CASSFWTSGRSDTQYF
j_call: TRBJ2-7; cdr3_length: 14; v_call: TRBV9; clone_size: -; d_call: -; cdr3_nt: TGTGCCAGCAGCGTCCGGGCCGAGCGGACCGAGCAGTACTTC; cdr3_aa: CASSVRAERTEQYF
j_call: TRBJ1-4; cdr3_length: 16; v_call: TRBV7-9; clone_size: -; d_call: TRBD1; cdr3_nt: TGTGCCAGCAGCTTGTGGACAGGCCTCTCGGGGGAAAAACTGTTTTTT; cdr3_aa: CASSLWTGLSGEKLFF
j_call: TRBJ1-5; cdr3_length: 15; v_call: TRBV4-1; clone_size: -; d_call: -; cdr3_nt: TGCGCCAGCAGCCAAGATCTCGGGAGAGATCAGCCCCAGCATTTT; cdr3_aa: CASSQDLGRDQPQHF
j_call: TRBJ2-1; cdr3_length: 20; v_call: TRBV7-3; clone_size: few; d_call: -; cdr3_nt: TGTGCCAGCAGCTTAAGTCCCGGGACCACACACCTTGATAGACACAATGAGCAGTTCTTC; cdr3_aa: CASSLSPGTTHLDRHNEQFF
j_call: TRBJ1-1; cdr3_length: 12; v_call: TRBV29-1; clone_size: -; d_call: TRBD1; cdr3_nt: TGCAGCGGAACCCCAGGGGGCACTGAAGCTTTCTTT; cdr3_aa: CSGTPGGTEAFF
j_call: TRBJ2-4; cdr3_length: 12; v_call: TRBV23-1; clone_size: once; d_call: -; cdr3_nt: TGCGCCACTCGGAAGGGGGAAAACATTCAGTACTTC; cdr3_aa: CATRKGENIQYF
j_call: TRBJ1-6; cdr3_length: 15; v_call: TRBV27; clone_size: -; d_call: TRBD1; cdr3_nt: TGTGCCAGCAGTTACGGGGACAGGGGGAATTCACCCCTCCACTTT; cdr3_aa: CASSYGDRGNSPLHF
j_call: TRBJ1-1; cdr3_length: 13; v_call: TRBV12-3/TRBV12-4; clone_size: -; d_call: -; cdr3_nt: TGTGCCAGCATGGGACGGATGAACACTGAAGCTTTCTTT; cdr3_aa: CASMGRMNTEAFF
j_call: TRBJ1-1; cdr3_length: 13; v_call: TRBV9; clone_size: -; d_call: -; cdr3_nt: TGTGCCAGCGCGACAGGCCTGAACACTGAAGCTTTCTTT; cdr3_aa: CASATGLNTEAFF
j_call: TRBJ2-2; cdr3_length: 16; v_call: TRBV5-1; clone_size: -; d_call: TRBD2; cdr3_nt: TGCGCCAGCAGCTCATCACCGGGACTAGCGAGCGGGGAGCTGTTTTTT; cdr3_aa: CASSSSPGLASGELFF
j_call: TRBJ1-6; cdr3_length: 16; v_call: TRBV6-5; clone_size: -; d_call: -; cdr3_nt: TGTGCCAGCAGCCACTCCGGTCCAGGGGACAATTCACCCCTCCACTTT; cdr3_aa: CASSHSGPGDNSPLHF
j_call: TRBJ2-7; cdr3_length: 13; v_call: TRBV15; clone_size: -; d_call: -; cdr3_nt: TGTGCCACCAGCTTTGCAGGGACCTACGAGCAGTACTTC; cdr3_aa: CATSFAGTYEQYF
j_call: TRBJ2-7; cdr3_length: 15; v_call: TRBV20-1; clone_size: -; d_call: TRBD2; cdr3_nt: TGCAGTGCTAGAGATGAACGGGAGGCCTACTACGAGCAGTACTTC; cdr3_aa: CSARDEREAYYEQYF
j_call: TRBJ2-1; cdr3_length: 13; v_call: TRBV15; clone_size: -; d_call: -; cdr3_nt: TGTGCCACCACGGAGCGGCCCTACAATGAGCAGTTCTTC; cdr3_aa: CATTERPYNEQFF
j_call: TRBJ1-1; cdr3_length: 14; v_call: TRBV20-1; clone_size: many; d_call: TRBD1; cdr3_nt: TGCAGTCTCCGGGACAGGGAATTAGTAATGGAAGCTTTCTTT; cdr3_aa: CSLRDRELVMEAFF
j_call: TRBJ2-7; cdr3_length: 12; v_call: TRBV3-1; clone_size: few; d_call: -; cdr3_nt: TGTGCCAGCAGCCAAGTCCACCACGAGCAGTACTTC; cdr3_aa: CASSQVHHEQYF
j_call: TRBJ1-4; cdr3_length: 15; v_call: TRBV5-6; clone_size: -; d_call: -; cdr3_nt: TGTGCCAGCAGCGGTGCAGGGCGCGGTAATGAAAAACTGTTTTTT; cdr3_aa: CASSGAGRGNEKLFF
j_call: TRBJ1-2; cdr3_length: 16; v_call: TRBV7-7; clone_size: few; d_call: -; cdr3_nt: TGTGCCAGCAGCTTACCGACGGACTTCTCGCACTATGGCTACACCTTC; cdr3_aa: CASSLPTDFSHYGYTF
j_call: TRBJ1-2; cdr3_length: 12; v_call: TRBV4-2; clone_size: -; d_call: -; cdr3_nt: TGTGCCAGCAGCCCGGACCGTGAGGGCTACACCTTC; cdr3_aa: CASSPDREGYTF
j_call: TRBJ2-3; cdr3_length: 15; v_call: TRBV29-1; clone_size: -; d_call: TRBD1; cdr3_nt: TGCAGCGTGGAAAAAGGGACAGGGAGGGCAGATACGCAGTATTTT; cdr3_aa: CSVEKGTGRADTQYF
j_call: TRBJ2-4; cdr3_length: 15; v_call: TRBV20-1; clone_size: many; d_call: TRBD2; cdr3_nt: TGCAGTGCCTTCAAGCGGGAGCTAGGCAAAAACATTCAGTACTTC; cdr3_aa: CSAFKRELGKNIQYF
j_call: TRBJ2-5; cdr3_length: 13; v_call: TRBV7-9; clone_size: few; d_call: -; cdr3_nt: TGTGCCAGCAGCCTACAGTCCCAAGAGACCCAGTACTTC; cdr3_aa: CASSLQSQETQYF
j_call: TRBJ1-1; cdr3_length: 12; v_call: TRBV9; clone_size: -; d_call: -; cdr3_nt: TGTGCCAGCAGCCTCCAGAAGGGGGAAGCTTTCTTT; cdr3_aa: CASSLQKGEAFF
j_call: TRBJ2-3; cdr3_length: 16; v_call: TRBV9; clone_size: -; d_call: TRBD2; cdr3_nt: TGTGCCAGCAGCGAAACCGGGACTAGCGGAACAGATACGCAGTATTTT; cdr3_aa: CASSETGTSGTDTQYF
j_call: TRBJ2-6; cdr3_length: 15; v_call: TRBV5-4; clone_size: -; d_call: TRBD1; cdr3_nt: TGTGCCAGCAGCCTAACAGGGGACGGGGCCAACGTCCTGACTTTC; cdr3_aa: CASSLTGDGANVLTF
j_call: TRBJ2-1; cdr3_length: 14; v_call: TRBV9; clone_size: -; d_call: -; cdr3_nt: TGTGCCAGCAGCGTATCCCCCCAGCTTAATGAGCAGTTCTTC; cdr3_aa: CASSVSPQLNEQFF
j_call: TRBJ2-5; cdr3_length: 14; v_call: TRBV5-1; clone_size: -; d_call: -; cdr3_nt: TGCGCCAGCAGCTTGGTCACAAGGGAAGAGACCCAGTACTTC; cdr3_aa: CASSLVTREETQYF
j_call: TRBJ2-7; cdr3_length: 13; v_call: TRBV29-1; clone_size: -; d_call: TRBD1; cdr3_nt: TGCAGCGTAGTGGGACAGCGCACCTACGAGCAGTACTTC; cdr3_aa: CSVVGQRTYEQYF
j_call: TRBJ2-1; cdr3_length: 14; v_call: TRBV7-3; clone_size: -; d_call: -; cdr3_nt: TGTGCCAGCAGCAAGGCTATAGGAGGGAATGAGCAGTTCTTC; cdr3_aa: CASSKAIGGNEQFF
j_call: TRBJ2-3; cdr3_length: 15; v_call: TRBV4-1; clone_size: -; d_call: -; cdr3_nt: TGCGCCAGCAGCCAAGACCAAAACAGGGCAGATACGCAGTATTTT; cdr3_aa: CASSQDQNRADTQYF
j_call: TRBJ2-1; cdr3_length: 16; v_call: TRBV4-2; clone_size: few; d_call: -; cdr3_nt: TGTGCCAGCAGCCAAGATCTTGGCGAACCCCGGAATGAGCAGTTCTTC; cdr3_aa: CASSQDLGEPRNEQFF
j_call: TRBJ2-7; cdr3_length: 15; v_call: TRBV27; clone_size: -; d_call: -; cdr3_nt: TGTGCCAGCAGTTTTTCCGGTTTAGGCCCCTACGAGCAGTACTTC; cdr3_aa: CASSFSGLGPYEQYF
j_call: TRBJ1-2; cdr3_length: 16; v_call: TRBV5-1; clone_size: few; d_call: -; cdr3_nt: TGCGCCAGCAGCCCTGAGATTTATGGGGCCGAATATGGCTACACCTTC; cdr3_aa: CASSPEIYGAEYGYTF
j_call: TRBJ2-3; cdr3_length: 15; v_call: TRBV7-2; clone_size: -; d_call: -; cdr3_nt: TGTGCCAGCAGCTTAGACCCAGCTGGCACAGATACGCAGTATTTT; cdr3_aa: CASSLDPAGTDTQYF
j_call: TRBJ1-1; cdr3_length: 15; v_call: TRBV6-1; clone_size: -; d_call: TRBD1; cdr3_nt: TGTGCCAGCTACCTAGGACAGGGGGCTTACACTGAAGCTTTCTTT; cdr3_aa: CASYLGQGAYTEAFF
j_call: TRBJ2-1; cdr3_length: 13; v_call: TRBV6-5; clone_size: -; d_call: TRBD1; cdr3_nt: TGTGCCAGCAGTGACTCGACAGGGGGCGAGCAGTTCTTC; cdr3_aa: CASSDSTGGEQFF
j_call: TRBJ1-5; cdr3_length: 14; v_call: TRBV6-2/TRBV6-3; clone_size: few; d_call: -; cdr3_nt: TGTGCCAGCCAATCGGTTGCATCGGGTCAGCCCCAGCATTTT; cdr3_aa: CASQSVASGQPQHF
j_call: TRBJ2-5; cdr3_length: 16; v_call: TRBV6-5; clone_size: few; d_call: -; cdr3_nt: TGTGCCAGCAGTTTGGCCCCTGGGGGGCCCCAAGAGACCCAGTACTTC; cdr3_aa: CASSLAPGGPQETQYF
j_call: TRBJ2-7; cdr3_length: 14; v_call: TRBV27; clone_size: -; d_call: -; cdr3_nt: TGTGCCAGCAGTTTAAAGTCGCCTTCCTACGAGCAGTACTTC; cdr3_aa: CASSLKSPSYEQYF
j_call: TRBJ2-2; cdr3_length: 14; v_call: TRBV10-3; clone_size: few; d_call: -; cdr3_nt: TGTGCCTCTGGGGATGGGAGTGGCACCGGGGAGCTGTTTTTT; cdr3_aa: CASGDGSGTGELFF
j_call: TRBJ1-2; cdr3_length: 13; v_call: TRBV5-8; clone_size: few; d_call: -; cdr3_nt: TGTGCCAGCAGCTTAAGACTAGGGGCTGGCTACACCTTC; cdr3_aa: CASSLRLGAGYTF